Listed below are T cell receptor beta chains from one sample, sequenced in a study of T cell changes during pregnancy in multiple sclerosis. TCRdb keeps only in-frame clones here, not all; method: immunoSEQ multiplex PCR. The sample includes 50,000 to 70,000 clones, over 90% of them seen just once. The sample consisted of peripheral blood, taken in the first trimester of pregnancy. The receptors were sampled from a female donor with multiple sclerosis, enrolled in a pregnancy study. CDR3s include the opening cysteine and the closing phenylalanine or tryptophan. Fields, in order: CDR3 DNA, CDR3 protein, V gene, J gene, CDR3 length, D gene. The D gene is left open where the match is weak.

TGTGCCAGTCGCAAAGGGACAGGGGGTCTCAATGAGCAGTTCTTC	CASRKGTGGLNEQFF	TRBV27	TRBJ2-1	15	TRBD1
TGTGCCAGCACAGGGGACAGGGTGAGCAATCAGCCCCAGCATTTT	CASTGDRVSNQPQHF	TRBV6-5	TRBJ1-5	15	TRBD1
TGTGCCAGCAGCTTGGACAGGGTCTATGGCTACACCTTC	CASSLDRVYGYTF	TRBV5-6	TRBJ1-2	13	-
TGTGCCAGTAAAACAGGTTGGAACTCTGGAAACACCATATATTTT	CASKTGWNSGNTIYF	TRBV19	TRBJ1-3	15	-
TGTGCCAGCAGCGTAAGGACAGGGGGCGCGAGGGGCTACACCTTC	CASSVRTGGARGYTF	TRBV5-6	TRBJ1-2	15	TRBD1
TGTGCCAGCAGCTTAGCCGAAGGGGAATCCTACGAGCAGTACTTC	CASSLAEGESYEQYF	TRBV7-6	TRBJ2-7	15	-
TGTGCCAGCAGCGTAGAACCTAATAGCAATCAGCCCCAGCATTTT	CASSVEPNSNQPQHF	TRBV9	TRBJ1-5	15	-
TGTGCCAGCGGGGCACAGGGGAACTCTGGAAACACCATATATTTT	CASGAQGNSGNTIYF	TRBV9	TRBJ1-3	15	TRBD1
TGTGCCAGCAGCCCACAGGGGACTTATCTTGAGCAGTTCTTC	CASSPQGTYLEQFF	TRBV11-2	TRBJ2-1	14	-
TGTGCCTGGAACAGGGTCGAGAATCAGCCCCAGCATTTT	CAWNRVENQPQHF	TRBV30	TRBJ1-5	13	-
TGTGCCAGCAGCTTTAGGGGATCTTATTCACCCCTCCACTTT	CASSFRGSYSPLHF	TRBV7-9	TRBJ1-6	14	-
TGCGCCAGCAGCCTCCGAGGACAGGGGGACTATGGCTACACCTTC	CASSLRGQGDYGYTF	TRBV4-1	TRBJ1-2	15	TRBD1
TGTGCCAGCAGAAGGGCGGGGCGCACAGATACGCAGTATTTT	CASRRAGRTDTQYF	TRBV6-1	TRBJ2-3	14	-
TGTGCCAGCAGTGAGGGCCCGAGCCCTCATCAGCCCCAGCATTTT	CASSEGPSPHQPQHF	TRBV2	TRBJ1-5	15	-
TGTGCCAGCAGCCCACGGGGGGGCTTCTCAGATACGCAGTATTTT	CASSPRGGFSDTQYF	TRBV7-9	TRBJ2-3	15	TRBD2
TGTGCCAGCAGCTCGGACAGGGTCTATGGCTACACCTTC	CASSSDRVYGYTF	TRBV5-8	TRBJ1-2	13	TRBD1
TGTGCCAGCGGTAGACAGCCAATAGGCGCAGATACGCAGTATTTT	CASGRQPIGADTQYF	TRBV7-6	TRBJ2-3	15	-
TGTGCCAGTCATCCCAACTACAATGAGCAGTTCTTC	CASHPNYNEQFF	TRBV2	TRBJ2-1	12	-
TGTGCCAGCAGCCAAGTCGAGGCCGGTGAAAACATTCAGTACTTC	CASSQVEAGENIQYF	TRBV4-2	TRBJ2-4	15	-
TGTGCCACCAGCGCCCGAACAGGGTACGGAACTGAAGCTTTCTTT	CATSARTGYGTEAFF	TRBV15	TRBJ1-1	15	-
TGTGCCAGCAGTTATGGGCTAGCGGGGATCACAGATACGCAGTATTTT	CASSYGLAGITDTQYF	TRBV6-6	TRBJ2-3	16	TRBD2